The next 17 T cell receptor beta chains were all read from a single sample in a study of T-cell memory formation after mild COVID-19. A single record per CDR3 protein comes from TCRdb applying MiXCR to the 5' RACE reads. This table holds 380,000 or so distinct CDR3 sequences, 12% to 15% found once. Material for sequencing was PBMCs or a T cell subset sorted from them (not recorded which). The receptors here all came from a man aged 18 to 29 who had mild COVID-19 (a few samples of this study predate the infection). Cell type and time point are not known.

This clonotype was seen only a few times. The chain combines TRBV10-3 with TRBJ2-2; D not certain. The germline V and J ends were trimmed by 0 bases and 6 bases, with 8 bases remaining between them. The germline V gene encodes CDR1 ENHRY and CDR2 SYGVKD. There are 14 residues in the CDR3. CDR3 sequence reads: CAISESIGPGELFF. CDR3 DNA sequence: TGTGCCATCAGTGAGTCGATAGGTCCCGGGGAGCTGTTTTTT.

The chain couples TRBV6-5 to TRBJ2-1; TRBD2 matches at 9 bases. This CDR3 comprises 16 residues. Germline CDR1 reads MNHEY; CDR2 reads SVGAGI. The ends lost 2 bases at V and 6 bases at J; junction bases unmatched: 8. The CDR3: CASSYGLAGWSNEQFF. The CDR3 nucleotides read TGTGCCAGCAGTTACGGGCTAGCGGGGTGGTCCAATGAGCAGTTCTTC.

There are a few counts of this clonotype. The genes are TRBV12-3 or TRBV12-4 and TRBJ2-5; D is possibly TRBD2 (5 bases). The CDR3 spans 14 residues. Trimming took off 6 bases at V and 3 bases at J, with 14 bases between the two ends. The CDR3 region has the DNA TGTGCCAGCAGGGACGCTCGGCGGGAAGAGACCCAGTACTTC. Protein: CASRDARREETQYF.

The V call is TRBV9, the J call TRBJ2-5; a possible D gene is TRBD1 (5 bases). V lost 2 bases to trimming and J lost 0 bases, with 11 bases between them. Germline CDR1 is SGDLS and CDR2 is YYNGEE. The CDR3 contains 15 residues. The CDR3 nucleotides read TGTGCCAGCAGCGTCCAGGGCTCCGACCAAGAGACCCAGTACTTC. It codes for CASSVQGSDQETQYF. Looking up the rest from reference TRBV9 and TRBJ2-5 gives the full variable domain: DSGVTQTPKHLITATGQRVTLRCSPRSGDLSVYWYQQSLDQGLQFLIQYYNGEERAKGNILERFSAQQFPDLHSELNLSSLELGDSALYFCASSVQGSDQETQYFGPGTRLLVL.

The chain recombines TRBV5-1 with TRBJ2-1; D is ambiguous. The germline V gene encodes CDR1 SGHRS and CDR2 YFSETQ. This CDR3 has 16 residues. V was trimmed by 0 bases and J by 5 bases, leaving 15 bases between them. This CDR3 is CASSLEGTAWDNEQFF. CDR3 DNA sequence: TGCGCCAGCAGCTTGGAGGGTACAGCTTGGGACAATGAGCAGTTCTTC.

This clonotype was seen a handful of times. The chain couples TRBV3-2 to TRBJ2-7; the table names TRBD1, a call not compared with the DNA. TRBV3-2 is marked as a pseudogene. The CDR3 is 13 amino acids. The CDR3: CASSQDRGNEQYV. In DNA form, the CDR3 reads TGTGCCAGCAGCCAAGACAGGGGAAACGAGCAGTACGTC.

This clonotype was observed a few times. This chain uses TRBV14 with TRBJ2-1; D is possibly TRBD1 or TRBD2 (5 bases each). Germline V gene data show CDR1 as SGHDN and CDR2 as FVKESK. Trimming took off 0 bases at V and 7 bases at J, with 10 bases between the two ends. The CDR3 sequence is 14 residues long. CDR3 DNA: TGTGCCAGCAGCCAAGATTCAGGGAGTAATGAGCAGTTCTTC. Translated, it gives CASSQDSGSNEQFF.

This clonotype was seen a few times. The chain is built from TRBV4-1 and TRBJ2-1, with D possibly being TRBD1 (6 bases). The germline CDR1 and CDR2 sequences are MGHRA and YSYEKL. CDR3 length equals 17 residues. Trimming took 1 base from V and 0 from J, leaving 13 bases between them. CDR3 in amino acids: CASSQGQALSSYNEQFF. The CDR3 DNA follows: TGCGCCAGCAGCCAAGGACAGGCCCTATCCTCCTACAATGAGCAGTTCTTC.

The chain employs TRBV27 and TRBJ1-1; 8 bases are shared with TRBD1. The germline gives CDR1 MNHEY, CDR2 SMNVEV (reference sequence). The CDR3 has 13 residues. V lost 4 bases, J lost 7 bases, and 5 bases stayed unmatched. CDR3: CASSSRTGHEAFF. CDR3 nucleotides: TGTGCCAGCAGTTCCCGGACAGGGCATGAAGCTTTCTTT.

The chain combines TRBV5-5 with TRBJ2-5, with 8 bases lining up with TRBD2. Germline assignment: CDR1 SGHKS and CDR2 YYEKEE (reference sequence). After removal of 2 bases from V and 6 bases from J, the junction contained 12 bases not matched to a gene. The CDR3 extends over 16 amino acids. This CDR3 reads CASSFGSRGADQTQYF. The CDR3 DNA reads TGTGCCAGCAGCTTCGGGTCGCGGGGGGCTGACCAGACCCAGTACTTC.

This clonotype was detected many times. V usage is TRBV5-1 and J usage is TRBJ2-1, with D perhaps matching TRBD1 (5 bases). Germline lookup yields CDR1 SGHRS and CDR2 YFSETQ. V was clipped by 2 bases and J by 6 bases, with 12 bases between them. The CDR3 runs to 14 residues. The CDR3 loop is CASSFASGLNEQFF. The CDR3 nucleotides are TGCGCCAGCAGCTTTGCGTCAGGGCTCAATGAGCAGTTCTTC. The complete variable domain, with remaining parts taken from reference TRBV5-1 and TRBJ2-1, reads KAGVTQTPRYLIKTRGQQVTLSCSPISGHRSVSWYQQTPGQGLQFLFEYFSETQRNKGNFPGRFSGRQFSNSRSEMNVSTLELGDSALYLCASSFASGLNEQFFGPGTRLTVL.

The V call is TRBV20-1, the J call TRBJ1-1; 10 positions match TRBD1. This CDR3 has 13 amino acids. V shed 7 bases and J 1 base; nucleotides not matched to a gene: 3. CDR1 DFQATT and CDR2 SNEGSKA come from the germline V gene (reference sequence). The CDR3 spells CSERDRGNTEAFF. The DNA for the CDR3 is TGCAGTGAGAGGGACAGGGGGAACACTGAAGCTTTCTTT.

The genes are TRBV5-5 and TRBJ2-7; 11 nucleotides line up with TRBD1. Trimming removed 3 bases from V and 0 bases from J; junction bases left unmatched: 8. The CDR3 sequence is 17 residues long. CDR1 is SGHKS and CDR2 is YYEKEE in the germline V gene (reference sequence). CDR3 residues: CASSSGTGGFGSYEQYV. CDR3 coding DNA: TGTGCCAGCAGCTCCGGGACAGGGGGATTCGGCTCCTACGAGCAGTACGTC.

The table lists this clonotype with many counts. The V and J genes are TRBV6-1 and TRBJ1-1; TRBD1 might be the D (6 bases). The CDR3 length is 15 residues. Germline V lookup: CDR1 MNHNS, CDR2 SASEGT. Trimming cost V 0 bases and J 5 bases, with 13 bases left between them. The CDR3 nucleotides are TGTGCCAGCAGTGAAGCTGGTGGGGGCGGGACTGAAGCTTTCTTT. As protein: CASSEAGGGGTEAFF.

This clonotype was seen only a few times. This chain links TRBV7-9 with TRBJ2-4; 8 bases are shared with TRBD1. This CDR3 contains 16 residues. CDR1 and CDR2 (germline): SEHNR, FQNEAQ (reference sequence). Trimming cost V 5 bases and J 5 bases; bases outside gene matches: 11. The CDR3 sequence is CASSQSTGVLQNIQYF. CDR3 nucleotides: TGTGCCAGCAGCCAATCGACAGGGGTTCTCCAAAACATTCAGTACTTC.

The V call is TRBV12-3 or TRBV12-4, the J call TRBJ2-3, with TRBD2 matching over 8 bases. This CDR3 region has 15 residues. The V segment lost 7 bases and the J segment 1 base; nucleotides outside the gene matches: 7. For the CDR3, the DNA is TGTGCCAGCAACAACCGGGGGGGCGGCACAGATACGCAGTATTTT. Translated: CASNNRGGGTDTQYF.

This clonotype has only a few counts. V usage is TRBV5-6 and J usage is TRBJ1-2; TRBD1 matches at 9 bases. CDR3 size: 17 residues. J gave up 4 bases and V 4 bases, and 14 bases lay outside the gene matches. Germline V lookup: CDR1 SGHDT, CDR2 YYEEEE. The CDR3 sequence: CASSARIQGAIIYGYTF. The CDR3 DNA sequence: TGTGCCAGCAGCGCCCGGATACAGGGGGCCATCATCTATGGCTACACCTTC.